This passage covers 24 T cell receptor beta chains from one sample sequenced in a study of cytomegalovirus exposure and HLA in healthy donors. Profiled with immunoSEQ multiplex PCR; TCRdb holds only in-frame clones, not every one. This repertoire shows approximately 260,000 clones, around 87% found once; its top ten account for around 1.2%. Sequenced material: PBMCs. All receptors come from a woman younger than 45 in good health and CMV-seropositive.

This chain joins TRBV19 and TRBJ2-1; tentative D call: TRBD2 (5 bases). Germline V lookup: CDR1 LNHDA, CDR2 SQIVND (reference sequence). The CDR3 has 17 residues. V lost 1 base and J 1 base, leaving 14 bases between the germline ends. This CDR3 is CASSIGLARGSYNEQFF. CDR3 DNA sequence: TGTGCCAGTAGTATAGGGCTAGCAAGAGGATCCTACAATGAGCAGTTCTTC.

The CDR3 DNA reads as TGTGCCAGCAGCGAAGGACTGCTGCGGAGCACTGAAGCTTTCTTT. Translation: CASSEGLLRSTEAFF. The gene calls are TRBV7-8 and TRBJ1-1; D is undetermined. The CDR3 is 15 residues long. The germline V gene has CDR1 SGHVS and CDR2 FQNEAQ. Trimming took 5 bases from V and 4 from J, leaving 17 bases between them.

This chain links TRBV6-5 with TRBJ1-1, with a tentative D call TRBD1 (6 bases). V dropped 7 bases and J dropped 5 bases, with 17 bases sitting between them. The germline V gene encodes CDR1 MNHEY and CDR2 SVGAGI. The CDR3 spans 14 residues. The CDR3 spells CASTKTGKSTEAFF. CDR3 DNA: TGTGCCAGCACTAAAACAGGGAAGTCGACTGAAGCTTTCTTT.

The rearrangement links TRBV5-1 to TRBJ1-5; a weak D match, TRBD1 (6 bases). This CDR3 is 13 amino acids long. Germline V gene sequence: CDR1 SGHRS, CDR2 YFSETQ. Trimming took 2 bases from V and 4 from J, leaving 7 bases between them. The chain's CDR3 is CASSFGQNQPQHF. In DNA form, the CDR3 reads TGCGCCAGCAGCTTCGGACAGAATCAGCCCCAGCATTTT.

This clone was seen repeatedly, ten times or more. The J gene is TRBJ2-6, the V gene TRBV7-2; perhaps TRBD2 as D (7 bases). The V gene's germline CDR1 is SGHTA and CDR2 FQGNSA. The V gene lost 1 base and the J gene lost 4 bases, with 17 bases spanning the gap. The CDR3 is 18 residues long. CDR3 loop: CASSLVIRGAVGANVLTF. The CDR3 DNA reads as TGTGCCAGCAGCTTAGTTATTCGGGGGGCGGTCGGGGCCAACGTCCTGACTTTC. The complete variable domain, with remaining parts taken from reference TRBV7-2 and TRBJ2-6, reads GAGVSQSPSNKVTEKGKDVELRCDPISGHTALYWYRQSLGQGLEFLIYFQGNSAPDKSGLPSDRFSAERTGGSVSTLTIQRTQQEDSAVYLCASSLVIRGAVGANVLTFGAGSRLTVL.

V usage is TRBV10-2 and J usage is TRBJ2-3; D might be TRBD1 (5 bases). Trimming removed 7 bases from V and 4 bases from J, with 18 bases in between. Germline loops: CDR1 WSHSY, CDR2 SAAADI. This CDR3 contains 15 residues. CDR3 sequence: CASKLLPGASDTQYF. CDR3 in DNA: TGCGCCAGCAAGCTCCTACCTGGGGCTTCAGATACGCAGTATTTT.

The chain uses TRBV19 and TRBJ2-3; possible D gene TRBD2, 6 bases. The CDR3 spans 16 residues. The germline V and J ends were trimmed by 3 bases and 4 bases, with 17 bases remaining between them. The germline CDR1 and CDR2 sequences are LNHDA and SQIVND (reference sequence). The CDR3 loop is CASSIGTSQPSDTQYF. CDR3 sequence (DNA): TGTGCCAGTAGTATCGGGACTTCTCAACCATCAGATACGCAGTATTTT. The full variable domain, its missing parts supplied by reference TRBV19 and TRBJ2-3, is DGGITQSPKYLFRKEGQNVTLSCEQNLNHDAMYWYRQDPGQGLRLIYYSQIVNDFQKGDIAEGYSVSREKKESFPLTVTSAQKNPTAFYLCASSIGTSQPSDTQYFGPGTRLTVL.

V gene TRBV5-1 combines with J gene TRBJ1-1; no definite D call. The V gene's germline CDR1 is SGHRS and CDR2 YFSETQ. This CDR3 comprises 14 residues. Deletions cut 1 base from V and 4 bases from J, with 11 bases between. The CDR3: CASSLTGLGTEAFF. Here the CDR3 DNA reads TGCGCCAGCAGCTTGACCGGCCTAGGCACTGAAGCTTTCTTT.

The J gene is TRBJ2-7, the V gene TRBV6-6; perhaps TRBD2 as D (5 bases). CDR1 and CDR2 (germline): MNHNY, SVGAGI (reference sequence). Trimming removed 8 bases from V and 1 base from J, with 18 bases in between. This CDR3 region has 15 residues. The CDR3 loop is CASCLHDTGSYEQYF. CDR3 coding DNA: TGTGCCAGCTGCCTCCATGATACGGGGTCCTACGAGCAGTACTTC.

V usage is TRBV9 and J usage is TRBJ1-2; tentatively, D is TRBD1 (6 bases). This CDR3 has 15 residues. Germline-derived CDR1 and CDR2 are SGDLS and YYNGEE. The V gene lost 4 bases and the J gene lost 3 bases, with 16 bases spanning the gap. The CDR3 coding sequence is TGTGCCAGCAGCCCAGAAGCCGGGACATACTATGGCTACACCTTC. Amino acids: CASSPEAGTYYGYTF.

The CDR3 DNA is TGTGCCAGCGGGAGGGACAGGGGGGAAAAACTGTTTTTT. Translation: CASGRDRGEKLFF. The chain carries TRBV2 and TRBJ1-4; 11 bases fit TRBD1. After removal of 8 bases from V and 8 bases from J, the junction contained 4 bases not matched to a gene. This CDR3 region has 13 residues. In germline, CDR1 is SNHLY, CDR2 FYNNEI.

The V gene is TRBV4-2, the J gene TRBJ1-5; the D is unclear. V lost 0 bases to trimming and J lost 0 bases, with 15 bases between them. The length of the CDR3 is 18 residues. In germline, CDR1 is LGHNA, CDR2 YNFKEQ. CDR3 bases: TGTGCCAGCAGCCAAGATAACGGGGAATGGTATAGCAATCAGCCCCAGCATTTT. Its protein product is CASSQDNGEWYSNQPQHF.

V usage is TRBV7-2 and J usage is TRBJ2-7; D not resolved. The CDR3 covers 12 residues. Germline V gene sequence: CDR1 SGHTA, CDR2 FQGNSA. The V and J ends lost 2 bases and 4 bases respectively, with 6 bases between them. For the CDR3, the DNA is TGTGCCAGCAGCTTACCCCCTTACGAGCAGTACTTC. Translated, it gives CASSLPPYEQYF.

The chain joins TRBV10-1 to TRBJ2-7, with D possibly matching TRBD1 (6 bases). CDR1 WNHNN and CDR2 SYGVQD come from the germline V gene (reference sequence). The CDR3 runs 12 residues. Deletions cut 8 bases from V and 4 bases from J, with 12 bases between. CDR3 loop: CASGTGIYEQYF. The CDR3 region has the DNA TGCGCCAGCGGTACAGGGATTTACGAGCAGTACTTC.

The rearrangement links TRBV9 to TRBJ2-1; 11 nucleotides agree with TRBD2. Germline V CDR1 and CDR2: SGDLS, YYNGEE. The junction had 6 bases not matched to a gene; V was cut back by 4 bases and J by 3 bases. This CDR3 contains 16 residues. DNA for the CDR3: TGTGCCAGCAGCCCCCCCGGGACTAGCGGCTACAATGAGCAGTTCTTC. It yields the protein CASSPPGTSGYNEQFF.

The rearrangement joins TRBV29-1 to TRBJ2-7, with 8 bases matching TRBD1. The germline gives CDR1 SQVTM, CDR2 ANQGSEA. The CDR3 extends over 14 amino acids. The ends lost 5 bases at V and 3 bases at J; junction bases unmatched: 9. CDR3: CSVTMTGVNYEQYF. CDR3 sequence (DNA): TGCAGCGTTACGATGACAGGGGTTAACTACGAGCAGTACTTC.

The rearrangement joins TRBV4-1 to TRBJ2-7; TRBD2 aligns across 12 bases. The CDR3 is made up of 18 amino acids. Germline CDR1 is MGHRA and CDR2 is YSYEKL. V lost 5 bases to trimming and J lost 0 bases; unmatched junction nucleotides: 11. The CDR3 spells CASSATSGLAGLSYEQYF. The CDR3, as DNA: TGCGCCAGCAGCGCAACATCGGGACTAGCGGGCCTCTCCTACGAGCAGTACTTC.

This sequence joins TRBV9 and TRBJ2-1, with D possibly TRBD1 on 5 matching bases. Per the germline V gene, CDR1 is SGDLS and CDR2 is YYNGEE. V dropped 5 bases and J dropped 5 bases, with 8 bases sitting between them. The CDR3 runs to 12 residues. The CDR3: CASSSRDNEQFF. The DNA of the CDR3 is TGTGCCAGCAGTAGCAGGGACAATGAGCAGTTCTTC.

Details on this clone: Additional DNA sequences in this sample encode the identical CDR3. The rearrangement links TRBV7-9 to TRBJ2-1; D is unresolved. Germline V gene data show CDR1 as SEHNR and CDR2 as FQNEAQ (reference sequence). V shed 1 base and J shed 5 bases, with 6 bases lying between them. The CDR3 sequence is 13 residues long. The CDR3 DNA reads TGTGCCAGCAGCTTAGGGGCCAACAATGAGCAGTTCTTC. It is translated as CASSLGANNEQFF.

V is TRBV30 and J is TRBJ2-2; TRBD2 is a possible D gene (6 bases). The CDR3 contains 11 residues. Germline values: CDR1 GTSNPN, CDR2 SVGIG (reference sequence). Deletions cut 1 base from V and 9 bases from J, with 6 bases between. The CDR3 spells CAWSGGRELFF. The DNA for the CDR3 is TGTGCCTGGAGTGGCGGGAGGGAGCTGTTTTTT.

The CDR3 sequence: CASSEALRLFSGNTIYF. The CDR3 nucleotides are TGTGCCAGCAGTGAAGCGCTACGACTTTTCTCTGGAAACACCATATATTTT. This rearrangement joins TRBV6-1 to TRBJ1-3, with D hard to call. This CDR3 spans 17 amino acids. Trimming pared 0 bases from V and 0 bases from J, leaving 12 bases between. Germline CDR1 reads MNHNS; CDR2 reads SASEGT.

The chain links TRBV11-3 to TRBJ2-7; 8 bases match TRBD1. Trimming removed 0 bases from V and 4 bases from J; junction bases left unmatched: 5. This CDR3 region has 15 residues. Germline lookup yields CDR1 SGHNT and CDR2 YENEEA. CDR3 nucleotide sequence: TGTGCCAGCAGCTTAGAAGCGCAGGGGGCATACGAGCAGTACTTC. Translating gives CASSLEAQGAYEQYF.

This rearrangement joins TRBV9 to TRBJ2-7, with TRBD2 identical over 7 bases. V lost 0 bases to trimming and J lost 3 bases; unmatched junction nucleotides: 6. The CDR3 extends over 15 amino acids. Germline CDR1 is SGDLS and CDR2 is YYNGEE. CDR3: CASSVGVGLFYEQYF. CDR3 nucleotide sequence: TGTGCCAGCAGCGTAGGGGTGGGACTATTCTACGAGCAGTACTTC.

The chain carries TRBV19 and TRBJ2-3; weak D call: TRBD1 (6 bases). The CDR3 extends over 16 amino acids. V was clipped by 5 bases and J by 0 bases, with 15 bases between them. Germline lookup yields CDR1 LNHDA and CDR2 SQIVND (reference sequence). The CDR3 is CASSDRDKSSTDTQYF. The CDR3 DNA follows: TGTGCCAGTAGTGACCGGGACAAATCTAGCACAGATACGCAGTATTTT.